The 12 T cell receptor beta chains below all came from one sample that was sequenced in a study of beta chain features in type 1 diabetes. Whole-study results and caveats: Moderate but significant shortening of TCRB CDR3s was recorded in all four CD4+ subsets from Type 1 diabetes patients.

Expressed TCRB transcripts were sequenced after all isolated RNA was converted to cDNA. Some clones are missing from TCRdb's copy, which holds only in-frame ones; the method was immunoSEQ multiplex PCR. Here the sample spans some 290,000 clones, over 11% being singletons. These TCRs' antigens remain unknown. Sequenced material: naive CD4+ T cells from blood. These receptors all stem from a man aged 25 to 45 with type 1 diabetes.

This clone has more than one count but fewer than ten. The chain recombines TRBV27 with TRBJ2-2, with 10 positions matching TRBD2. With V trimmed by 9 bases and J by 7 bases, 14 bases remained unmatched. CDR1 and CDR2 from the germline V gene are MNHEY and SMNVEV (reference sequence). CDR3 length: 16 residues. Here the CDR3 reads CASKVSGRTVGGELFF. CDR3 coding DNA: TGTGCCAGTAAAGTTAGCGGGAGGACGGTTGGCGGGGAGCTGTTTTTT.

The CDR3 region has the DNA TGTGCCATCAGAGGGACAGGGCCGGCCTACAATGAGCAGTTCTTC. Translated, it gives CAIRGTGPAYNEQFF. This chain links TRBV10-3 with TRBJ2-1; 9 bases map to TRBD1. CDR1 and CDR2 from the germline V gene are ENHRY and SYGVKD. The CDR3 runs to 15 residues. After removal of 6 bases from V and 2 bases from J, the junction contained 5 bases not matched to a gene.

The table lists this clone with a few counts. The chain carries TRBV29-1 and TRBJ2-3; D is unresolved. The CDR3 extends over 12 amino acids. The germline V and J ends were trimmed by 3 bases and 1 base, with 5 bases remaining between them. Germline-derived CDR1 and CDR2 are SQVTM and ANQGSEA. CDR3 protein: CSVDRGTDTQYF. The CDR3 nucleotides read TGCAGCGTTGACCGGGGCACAGATACGCAGTATTTT.

This clone was seen only a few times. The rearrangement uses TRBV7-8 and TRBJ1-1, with 9 bases identical to TRBD1. CDR1 is SGHVS and CDR2 is FQNEAQ in the germline V gene. This CDR3 has 15 residues. Trimming removed 5 bases from V and 6 bases from J; junction bases left unmatched: 10. Here the CDR3 reads CASSPRGTGWAEAFF. The CDR3 region has the DNA TGTGCCAGCAGCCCTCGGGGGACAGGGTGGGCTGAAGCTTTCTTT.

The table lists this clone with a few counts. V and J are TRBV6-5 and TRBJ2-3; no clear D gene. Looked up from germline, CDR1 is MNHEY and CDR2 is SVGAGI. The CDR3 totals 13 residues. Trimming left V 5 bases short and J 0 bases short, with 6 bases between. The DNA for the CDR3 is TGTGCCAGCAGTGAGTGGAGCACAGATACGCAGTATTTT. Protein: CASSEWSTDTQYF.

This chain uses TRBV28 with TRBJ2-2; the D gene is possibly TRBD1 (6 bases). Trimming cost V 8 bases and J 4 bases, with 11 bases left between them. Germline assignment: CDR1 MDHEN and CDR2 SYDVKM. The CDR3 consists of 13 residues. CDR3: CASGQGSTGELFF. CDR3 sequence (DNA): TGTGCCAGCGGTCAGGGGAGCACCGGGGAGCTGTTTTTT. The whole variable domain, filled in from reference TRBV28 and TRBJ2-2, reads DVKVTQSSRYLVKRTGEKVFLECVQDMDHENMFWYRQDPGLGLRLIYFSYDVKMKEKGDIPEGYSVSREKKERFSLILESASTNQTSMYLCASGQGSTGELFFGEGSRLTVL.

This clone came up a few times. The chain has TRBV28 and TRBJ2-2; a weak D match, TRBD2 (6 bases). The CDR3 sequence is 14 residues long. Germline CDR1 is MDHEN and CDR2 is SYDVKM. The V end was cut by 6 bases, the J end by 7 bases, with 15 bases between. CDR3 protein: CASRRLVEYGELFF. CDR3 in DNA: TGTGCCAGCAGAAGACTAGTAGAATACGGGGAGCTGTTTTTT.

This clone showed up just a few times. The chain uses TRBV4-1 and TRBJ1-5; D may be TRBD1 (5 bases). CDR1 and CDR2 from the germline V gene are MGHRA and YSYEKL. CDR3 size: 14 residues. Trimming stripped 6 bases from V and 6 bases from J, with 15 bases between. The chain's CDR3 is CASSPGRLLQPQHF. The CDR3 DNA is TGCGCCAGCAGTCCAGGGAGGTTGCTTCAGCCCCAGCATTTT.

V is TRBV28 and J is TRBJ2-1; the D gene is possibly TRBD2 (6 bases). Between the trimmed V and J ends, which lost 3 bases and 8 bases, there was a span of 8 bases. The CDR3 totals 12 residues. Germline assignment: CDR1 MDHEN and CDR2 SYDVKM. This chain's CDR3 is CASSFGRHEQFF. The DNA for the CDR3 is TGTGCCAGCAGTTTTGGGAGGCATGAGCAGTTCTTC.

This clone was detected only a few times. The chain links TRBV5-4 to TRBJ2-1; 9 bases are a match to TRBD2. Germline V lookup: CDR1 SGHNT, CDR2 YYREEE (reference sequence). V was clipped by 2 bases and J by 1 base; unmatched bases: 4. The CDR3 length is 16 residues. CDR3 in DNA: TGTGCCAGCAGCTTCCGAAGCGGGAGGTCCTACAATGAGCAGTTCTTC. Translating gives CASSFRSGRSYNEQFF.

In this sample, this clone turned up a few times. The CDR3 loop reads CASSVGVSGTSSTDTQYF. The CDR3 DNA is TGTGCCAGCAGCGTAGGAGTTAGCGGGACCTCTAGCACAGATACGCAGTATTTT. The chain has TRBV9 and TRBJ2-3, with TRBD2 identical over 8 bases. The V gene's germline CDR1 is SGDLS and CDR2 YYNGEE. Unmatched junction bases numbered 9, after V lost 0 bases and J lost 0 bases. The CDR3 has 18 residues.

The genes are TRBV28 and TRBJ2-5; unclear D gene. CDR3 length: 12 amino acids. CDR1 and CDR2 from the germline V gene are MDHEN and SYDVKM. With 5 bases removed from V and 5 bases from J, the gap between germline ends came to 9 bases. The CDR3 loop is CASSSLGETQYF. The CDR3 nucleotides read TGTGCCAGCAGTAGCCTCGGGGAGACCCAGTACTTC.